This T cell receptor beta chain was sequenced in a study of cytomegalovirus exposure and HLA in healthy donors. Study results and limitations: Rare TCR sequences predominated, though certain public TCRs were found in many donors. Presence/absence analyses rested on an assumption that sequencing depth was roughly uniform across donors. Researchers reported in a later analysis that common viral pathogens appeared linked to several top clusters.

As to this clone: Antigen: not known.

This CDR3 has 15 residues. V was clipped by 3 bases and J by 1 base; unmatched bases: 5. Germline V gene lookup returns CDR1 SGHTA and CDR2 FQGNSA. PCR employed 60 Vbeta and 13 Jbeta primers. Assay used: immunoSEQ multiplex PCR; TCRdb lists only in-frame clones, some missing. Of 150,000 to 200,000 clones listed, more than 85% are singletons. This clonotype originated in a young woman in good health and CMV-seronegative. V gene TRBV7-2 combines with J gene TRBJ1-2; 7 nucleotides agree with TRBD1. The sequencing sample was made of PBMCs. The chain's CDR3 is CASSLGRQGNYGYTF. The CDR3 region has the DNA TGTGCCAGCAGCTTGGGCAGACAGGGTAACTATGGCTACACCTTC.